These 22 T cell receptor beta chains were all obtained from the same sample, sequenced in a study of blood T cell repertoires in COVID-19. The repertoire was sequenced with immunoSEQ multiplex PCR; TCRdb's copy has only in-frame clones and lacks some. The sample has over 35,000 clones; 81% are singletons. The sample comprised peripheral blood. The receptors originated from a man in his forties with active or convalescent COVID-19.

The chain is built from TRBV10-2 and TRBJ1-2; D gene unclear. V lost 2 bases and J lost 5, with 12 bases in between. Germline CDR1 and CDR2: WSHSY and SAAADI. CDR3 length equals 14 residues. CDR3 residues: CASSERQALYGYTF. CDR3 bases: TGCGCCAGCAGTGAGAGGCAGGCCCTTTATGGCTACACCTTC.

The chain links TRBV7-2 to TRBJ2-5, with 9 bases aligning to TRBD2. The V and J ends lost 5 bases and 5 bases, in that order; junction bases with no gene match: 9. The CDR3 length is 15 residues. Germline CDR1 and CDR2: SGHTA and FQGNSA. The chain's CDR3 is CASSLQRGARETQYF. The CDR3 DNA reads TGTGCCAGCAGCCTCCAGCGGGGGGCGAGGGAGACCCAGTACTTC. Full variable domain (remainder filled in from reference TRBV7-2 and TRBJ2-5): GAGVSQSPSNKVTEKGKDVELRCDPISGHTALYWYRQSLGQGLEFLIYFQGNSAPDKSGLPSDRFSAERTGGSVSTLTIQRTQQEDSAVYLCASSLQRGARETQYFGPGTRLLVL.

The chain uses TRBV24-1 and TRBJ2-7, with TRBD1 matching 7 bases. From germline, CDR1 is KGHDR and CDR2 SFDVKD. V shed 2 bases, J shed 2 bases, and the junction held 8 bases outside the gene matches. CDR3 length: 16 residues. Here the CDR3 reads CATSDSPGQPPYEQYF. The DNA for the CDR3 is TGTGCCACCAGTGATTCCCCGGGACAGCCGCCCTACGAGCAGTACTTC.

This clone has a handful of counts. The J gene is TRBJ1-2, the V gene TRBV27; D gene ambiguous. This CDR3 comprises 14 residues. The V and J ends lost 5 bases and 4 bases respectively, with 14 bases between them. The germline V gene has CDR1 MNHEY and CDR2 SMNVEV (reference sequence). CDR3 nucleotides: TGTGCCAGCAGTCCCCTTGCAGATTCCTATGGCTACACCTTC. Its protein product is CASSPLADSYGYTF.

This clone appeared a single time. The chain recombines TRBV19 with TRBJ1-5, with D hard to call. Germline CDR1 LNHDA, CDR2 SQIVND (reference sequence). The CDR3 length is 15 residues. Trimming pared 5 bases from V and 0 bases from J, leaving 11 bases between. Here the CDR3 reads CASSLLENSNQPQHF. The CDR3 DNA follows: TGTGCCAGTAGTTTGTTGGAGAATAGCAATCAGCCCCAGCATTTT.

The rearrangement links TRBV3-1 (or the pseudogene TRBV3-2) to TRBJ1-2, with D hard to call. V gave up 4 bases and J gave up 2 bases, with 20 bases separating them. CDR1 is LGHDT, CDR2 YNNKEL, per germline (reference sequence). The CDR3 contains 17 residues. This chain's CDR3 is CASSPQSPIMSNYGYTF. The CDR3 region has the DNA TGTGCCAGCAGCCCACAGAGTCCGATAATGTCCAACTATGGCTACACCTTC.

This clone was picked up a small number of times. The V gene is TRBV14, the J gene TRBJ2-1, with D perhaps TRBD1 (5 bases). Per germline, CDR1 SGHDN and CDR2 FVKESK. Trimming shortened V by 7 bases and J by 0 bases, and 13 bases separated the two germline ends. The CDR3 runs to 15 residues. CDR3 amino acids: CASNLGAASYNEQFF. The DNA for the CDR3 is TGTGCCAGCAACCTAGGGGCCGCCTCCTACAATGAGCAGTTCTTC. The variable domain in full, with the rest retrieved from reference TRBV14 and TRBJ2-1, is EAGVTQFPSHSVIEKGQTVTLRCDPISGHDNLYWYRRVMGKEIKFLLHFVKESKQDESGMPNNRFLAERTGGTYSTLKVQPAELEDSGVYFCASNLGAASYNEQFFGPGTRLTVL.

The chain carries TRBV5-1 and TRBJ1-1; D is possibly TRBD1 (5 bases). The germline gives CDR1 SGHRS, CDR2 YFSETQ. This CDR3 is built from 14 residues. Deletions cut 1 base from V and 7 bases from J, with 14 bases between. The CDR3 protein is CASSLPGPRDEAFF. Written as DNA, the CDR3 is TGCGCCAGCAGCTTGCCAGGGCCTCGCGATGAAGCTTTCTTT. Filled out from reference TRBV5-1 and TRBJ1-1, the complete variable domain reads KAGVTQTPRYLIKTRGQQVTLSCSPISGHRSVSWYQQTPGQGLQFLFEYFSETQRNKGNFPGRFSGRQFSNSRSEMNVSTLELGDSALYLCASSLPGPRDEAFFGQGTRLTVV.

For the CDR3, the DNA is TGTGCCAGCAGCGTAGACTTCTTTAGCAATCAGCCCCAGCATTTT. This codes for CASSVDFFSNQPQHF. The gene calls are TRBV6-5 and TRBJ1-5; D gene uncertain. CDR3 length equals 15 residues. Trimming pared 6 bases from V and 0 bases from J, leaving 12 bases between. Germline V gene data show CDR1 as MNHEY and CDR2 as SVGAGI.

The chain employs TRBV21-1 and TRBJ2-3; the D call TRBD1 from the table was never checked on the DNA. TRBV21-1 is designated a pseudogene. This CDR3 contains 18 residues. CDR3 DNA: TGTGCCAGCAGCAAAGGGCGCCCTGACAGGATCGAAACAGATACGCAGTATTTT. Translated, it gives CASSKGRPDRIETDTQYF.

The V and J genes are TRBV4-2 and TRBJ2-1, with D possibly TRBD2 on 7 matching bases. Germline V gene sequence: CDR1 LGHNA, CDR2 YNFKEQ. This CDR3 is built from 17 residues. V lost 0 bases, J lost 9 bases, and 21 bases lay in between. The CDR3 reads CASSQDMSGSGGLEQFF. The CDR3 nucleotides are TGTGCCAGCAGCCAAGATATGAGCGGATCCGGGGGGCTTGAGCAGTTCTTC.

This clone is a singleton in its sample. V usage is TRBV18 and J usage is TRBJ1-1, with D perhaps TRBD1 (5 bases). The V and J ends lost 5 bases and 5 bases respectively, with 12 bases between them. Germline V CDR1 and CDR2: KGHSH, LQKENI. The CDR3 covers 13 residues. CDR3 sequence (DNA): TGTGCCAGCTCAACGCAGGGAGGGACTGAAGCTTTCTTT. Its protein product is CASSTQGGTEAFF.

The chain employs TRBV5-6 and TRBJ1-2; 10 bases map to TRBD1. This CDR3 is built from 13 residues. Germline CDR1 is SGHDT and CDR2 is YYEEEE. The J segment lost 13 bases and the V segment lost 1 base, leaving 7 bases of the junction unmatched. The CDR3 DNA reads as TGTGCCAGCAGCTTGCCCGGGACAGGGGTTGGCACCTTC. Its protein product is CASSLPGTGVGTF.

The chain carries TRBV2 and TRBJ2-7; D is unclear. Trimming removed 2 bases at V and 2 bases at J, with 7 bases between. Looked up from germline, CDR1 is SNHLY and CDR2 is FYNNEI. The CDR3 is 13 amino acids. The CDR3 DNA reads TGTGCCAGCAGTGAAACTACCCCCTACGAGCAGTACTTC. This sequence encodes CASSETTPYEQYF.

The rearrangement joins TRBV3-1 (or the pseudogene TRBV3-2) to TRBJ1-5, with a possible D match to TRBD1 (6 bases). There are 15 residues in the CDR3. In germline, CDR1 is LGHDT, CDR2 YNNKEL (reference sequence). The V and J ends lost 1 base and 0 bases respectively, with 7 bases between them. DNA for the CDR3: TGTGCCAGCAGCCAAGGAGGGGGTAGCAATCAGCCCCAGCATTTT. It codes for CASSQGGGSNQPQHF.

This clone was counted between two and nine times. V gene TRBV7-9 combines with J gene TRBJ2-7, with D unclear. Germline CDR1 SEHNR, CDR2 FQNEAQ (reference sequence). V lost 4 bases and J 5 bases, leaving 24 bases between the germline ends. The CDR3 spans 17 residues. CDR3 in DNA: TGTGCCAGCAGCTCTCCCCTCGGGTCCTATCTGATCCACGAGCAGTACTTC. It specifies CASSSPLGSYLIHEQYF.

This clone showed up just once. The chain employs TRBV6-2 or TRBV6-3 and TRBJ2-1; the D gene is possibly TRBD1 (5 bases). Germline V gene lookup returns CDR1 MNHEY and CDR2 SVGEGT. The CDR3 is made up of 14 amino acids. V was trimmed by 5 bases and J by 10 bases, leaving 18 bases between them. In DNA form, the CDR3 reads TGTGCCAGCAGTCCCTTAAAGGGGTTAGTCGAGCAGTTCTTC. Translation gives CASSPLKGLVEQFF.

This clone was detected a few times. V gene TRBV7-9 combines with J gene TRBJ2-7; a weak D match, TRBD2 (6 bases). V lost 8 bases to trimming and J lost 1 base, with 15 bases between them. Germline CDR1 is SEHNR and CDR2 is FQNEAQ (reference sequence). CDR3 length: 14 residues. CDR3 loop: CASSPGSGSYEQYF. CDR3 bases: TGTGCCAGCTCCCCGGGGAGCGGGTCCTACGAGCAGTACTTC.

The genes are TRBV5-1 and TRBJ1-2; D perhaps matches TRBD1 (5 bases). The CDR3 has 14 residues. V lost 3 bases and J 7 bases, leaving 16 bases between the germline ends. Germline V gene sequence: CDR1 SGHRS, CDR2 YFSETQ. The CDR3 sequence is CASSSGQLGLGYTF. The CDR3 bases are TGCGCCAGCAGCTCAGGGCAATTGGGGCTTGGCTACACCTTC.

This clone was detected once. The genes are TRBV2 and TRBJ2-3, with 7 bases that match TRBD2. The CDR3 has 15 residues. In germline, CDR1 is SNHLY, CDR2 FYNNEI. V trimming: 0 bases; J trimming: 8 bases; junction bases outside the gene matches: 8. The chain's CDR3 is CASSEASGWVATQYF. DNA of the CDR3: TGTGCCAGCAGTGAAGCTAGCGGGTGGGTGGCTACGCAGTATTTT.

This chain connects TRBV4-2 to TRBJ2-2, with D perhaps matching TRBD1 (6 bases). Between the trimmed V and J ends, which lost 4 bases and 6 bases, there was a span of 18 bases. This CDR3 spans 16 amino acids. CDR1 is LGHNA, CDR2 YNFKEQ, per germline. The CDR3 region is CASSPWDTWTAGELFF. The CDR3 bases are TGTGCCAGCAGCCCCTGGGACACTTGGACGGCCGGGGAGCTGTTTTTT.

V and J are TRBV7-2 and TRBJ1-2, with unresolved D. V gave up 1 base and J gave up 4 bases, with 10 bases separating them. The CDR3 loop spans 14 amino acids. CDR1 is SGHTA and CDR2 is FQGNSA in the germline V gene. CDR3 DNA sequence: TGTGCCAGCAGCTTAGGTAGCAGTAGCTATGGCTACACCTTC. It translates to CASSLGSSSYGYTF.